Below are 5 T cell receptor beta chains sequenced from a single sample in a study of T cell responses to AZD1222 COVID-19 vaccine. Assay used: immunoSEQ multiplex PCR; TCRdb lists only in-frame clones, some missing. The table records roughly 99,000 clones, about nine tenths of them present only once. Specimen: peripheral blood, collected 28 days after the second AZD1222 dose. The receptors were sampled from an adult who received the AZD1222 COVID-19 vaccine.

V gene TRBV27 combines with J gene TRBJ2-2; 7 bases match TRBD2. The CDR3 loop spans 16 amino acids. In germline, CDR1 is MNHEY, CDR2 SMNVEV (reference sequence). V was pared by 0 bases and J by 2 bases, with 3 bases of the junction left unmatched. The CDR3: CASSLSSSGNTGELFF. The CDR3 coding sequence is TGTGCCAGCAGTTTATCTTCTAGCGGCAACACCGGGGAGCTGTTTTTT.

CDR3 DNA: TGTGCCAGCAGCTTAGGCTATAGCAATCAGCCCCAGCATTTT. Translated, it gives CASSLGYSNQPQHF. V is TRBV5-6 and J is TRBJ1-5; D is ambiguous. This CDR3 is built from 14 residues. CDR1 is SGHDT and CDR2 is YYEEEE in the germline V gene. V was clipped by 2 bases and J by 0 bases, with 6 bases between them.

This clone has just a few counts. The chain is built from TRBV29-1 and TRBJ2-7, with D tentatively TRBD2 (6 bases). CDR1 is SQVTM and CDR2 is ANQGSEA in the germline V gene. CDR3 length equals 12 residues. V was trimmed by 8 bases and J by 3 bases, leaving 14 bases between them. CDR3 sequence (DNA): TGCAGCTCCATCGGGAGAAACTACGAGCAGTACTTC. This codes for CSSIGRNYEQYF.

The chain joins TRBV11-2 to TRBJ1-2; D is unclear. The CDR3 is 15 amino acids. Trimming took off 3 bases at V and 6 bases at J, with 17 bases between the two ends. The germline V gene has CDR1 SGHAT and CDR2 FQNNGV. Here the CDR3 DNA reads TGTGCCAGCAGCTTCGGAGAGGTTAATTACGATGGCTACACCTTC. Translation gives CASSFGEVNYDGYTF.

The CDR3 sequence: CASSPGPVPNQPQHF. Written as DNA, the CDR3 is TGTGCCAGCTCCCCCGGGCCCGTGCCCAATCAGCCCCAGCATTTT. This chain uses TRBV18 with TRBJ1-5; the D is unclear. Germline V CDR1 and CDR2: KGHSH, LQKENI. There are 15 residues in the CDR3. The V end lost 6 bases, the J end lost 3 bases, and 15 bases lay between the germline ends.